This TCR beta chain is from a study of T cells after yellow fever vaccination. Overall study results and limits: Post-booster samples contained most primary-vaccination clones (approximately 96% CD4, about 90% CD8). There was a small share of clonotypes that showed up in both the CD4 and CD8 compartments.

The table lists this clonotype with a few counts. The antigen is not known. TCR cDNA was made by 5'RACE template switching, adding a universal primer site and UMIs. TCRdb re-derived calls from the 5' RACE reads in MiXCR, one entry per CDR3 protein. This table holds approximately 600,000 distinct CDR3 sequences, over 9% found once. This CDR3 region has 14 residues. From germline, CDR1 is DFQATT and CDR2 SNEGSKA (reference sequence). The V and J ends lost 7 bases and 2 bases, in that order; junction bases with no gene match: 11. This TCR was recovered from a man aged 30 to 45 who received the YFV17D yellow fever vaccine. The chain uses TRBV20-1 and TRBJ2-7, with 7 bases fitting TRBD1. The specimen comprised PBMCs, sampled on the day of the yellow fever booster vaccination. The DNA of the CDR3 is TGCAGTGTAACTTCGACAGGGTTAACCTACGAGCAGTACTTC. It encodes CSVTSTGLTYEQYF.